This T cell receptor (beta chain) was observed in a study of identical twins. A universal primer site was incorporated via template switching, and the cDNA contained unique molecular identifiers. A single record per CDR3 protein comes from TCRdb applying MiXCR to the 5' RACE reads. This table holds approximately 500,000 distinct CDR3 sequences, approximately 14% found once. Study conclusions and caveats: It was possible that invariant MAIT and iNKT cells partly confounded the zero-insertion analyses. Insertion counts were lower in abundant cord blood beta clonotypes, a trend that memory repertoires did not show. Out-of-frame beta chain sequences displayed weaker excess sharing between twins.

This clonotype was recorded at least ten times. Its antigen is unidentified. The sample also formed part of further work on yellow fever vaccine responses in identical twins.

The sample was CD4+ T cells sorted from blood. The receptor's source is a woman aged 18-30 years in good health.

For the CDR3, the DNA is TGTGCCAGCAGTTACGGGACCTCCTACGAGCAGTACTTC. This gives the protein CASSYGTSYEQYF. J is TRBJ2-7 and V is TRBV6-5; tentatively, D is TRBD1 or TRBD2 (5 bases each). CDR3 length: 13 residues. The V and J ends lost 2 bases and 0 bases respectively, with 5 bases between them. The V gene's germline CDR1 is MNHEY and CDR2 SVGAGI.